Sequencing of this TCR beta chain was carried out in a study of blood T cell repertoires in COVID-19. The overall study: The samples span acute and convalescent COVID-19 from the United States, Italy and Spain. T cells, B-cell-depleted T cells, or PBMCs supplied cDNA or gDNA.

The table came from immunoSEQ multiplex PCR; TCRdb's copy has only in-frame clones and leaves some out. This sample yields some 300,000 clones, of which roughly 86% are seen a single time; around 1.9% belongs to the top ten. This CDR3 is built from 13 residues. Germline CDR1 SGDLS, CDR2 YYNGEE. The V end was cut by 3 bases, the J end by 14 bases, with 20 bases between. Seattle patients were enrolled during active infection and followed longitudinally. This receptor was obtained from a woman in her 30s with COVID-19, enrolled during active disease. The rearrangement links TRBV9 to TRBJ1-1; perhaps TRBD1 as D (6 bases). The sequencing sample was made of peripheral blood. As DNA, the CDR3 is TGTGCCAGCAGCGATGCCGGGGGGGCCCGGGTGTTCTTT. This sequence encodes CASSDAGGARVFF.